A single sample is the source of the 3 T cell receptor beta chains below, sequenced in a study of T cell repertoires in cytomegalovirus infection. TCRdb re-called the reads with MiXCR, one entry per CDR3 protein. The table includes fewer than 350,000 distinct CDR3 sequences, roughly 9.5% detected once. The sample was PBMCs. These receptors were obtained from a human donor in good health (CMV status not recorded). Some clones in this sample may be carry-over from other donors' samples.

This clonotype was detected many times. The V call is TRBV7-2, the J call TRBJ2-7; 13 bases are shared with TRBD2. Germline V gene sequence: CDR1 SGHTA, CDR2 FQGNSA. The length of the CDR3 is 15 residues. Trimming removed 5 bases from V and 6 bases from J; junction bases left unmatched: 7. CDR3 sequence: CASSRTSGSNAEQYF. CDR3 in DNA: TGTGCCAGCAGCAGGACTAGCGGGAGTAATGCCGAGCAGTACTTC.

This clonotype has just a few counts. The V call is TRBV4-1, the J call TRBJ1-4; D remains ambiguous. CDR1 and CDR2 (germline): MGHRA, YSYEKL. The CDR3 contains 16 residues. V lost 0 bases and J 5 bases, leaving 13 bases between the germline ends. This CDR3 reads CASSQDMSRGNEKLFF. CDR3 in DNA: TGCGCCAGCAGCCAAGATATGTCCCGAGGGAATGAAAAACTGTTTTTT.

The CDR3 reads CADRAGGTDTQYF. The CDR3 region has the DNA TGTGCCGATCGGGCGGGAGGTACAGATACGCAGTATTTT. The genes are TRBV2 and TRBJ2-3; TRBD2 matches at 8 bases. This CDR3 has 13 residues. Germline CDR1 and CDR2: SNHLY and FYNNEI. V lost 11 bases to trimming and J lost 3 bases; unmatched junction nucleotides: 7.